This record looks at one TCR beta chain sequence and its context. Its specificity is unknown. Each sample had two DNA replicates, about 0.5 ug blood or around 1.6 ug tissue. TCRdb's table, derived via immunoSEQ multiplex PCR, lists solely in-frame clones and lacks some. This sample has tens of thousands of clones, with 79% found just once. The record originates from a study of early stage breast cancer tumors. Study-wide context: Most invasive tumors, about 70% of the 16, were ER+/PR+/HER2-. Each sample averaged around 9.2-fold read coverage. Study-level results: Compared with adjacent normal breast tissue, tumors showed around 2.7-fold greater T cell density and higher clonality.

There are 17 residues in the CDR3. Germline V gene sequence: CDR1 MNHEY, CDR2 SMNVEV (reference sequence). Trimming took 4 bases from V and 8 from J; bases not matched to a gene: 10. The V call is TRBV27, the J call TRBJ2-1; TRBD2 aligns across 14 bases. Sequencing was carried out using blood. This clonotype was obtained from a person aged 55 to 75 with breast cancer. The CDR3 sequence: CASSSLGTSGSWDEQFF. The DNA of the CDR3 is TGTGCCAGCAGTTCCCTCGGGACTAGCGGGAGCTGGGATGAGCAGTTCTTC.